The 8 T cell receptor beta chains given below trace back to one sample, sequenced in a study of PD-1 blockade in classical Hodgkin lymphoma. Every patient relapsed after autologous stem cell transplantation, and brentuximab vedotin exposure varied. Researchers report purifying CD4+ T cells from thawed PBMCs by magnetic negative selection. TCRdb's table, derived via immunoSEQ multiplex PCR, lists solely in-frame clones and lacks some. The table lists 30,000 or so clones, 85% of them singletons. The source was CD4+ T cells from blood, collected at baseline. The receptors come from a human donor with classical Hodgkin lymphoma.

The chain combines TRBV5-1 with TRBJ2-7; perhaps TRBD1 as D (5 bases). In germline, CDR1 is SGHRS, CDR2 YFSETQ. This CDR3 has 15 amino acids. V lost 7 bases and J 0 bases, leaving 17 bases between the germline ends. DNA for the CDR3: TGCGCCAGCGGACCGACAGATGCGAGCTCCTACGAGCAGTACTTC. Its translation: CASGPTDASSYEQYF.

This clone was counted a single time. The V call is TRBV29-1, the J call TRBJ2-1, with a tentative D call TRBD2 (6 bases). The CDR3 is 11 residues long. Germline V CDR1 and CDR2: SQVTM, ANQGSEA. V lost 2 bases, J lost 15 bases, and 14 bases lay in between. The CDR3, as DNA: TGCAGCGTTGAAACTGGAGGGCGGCTGTTCTTC. Residues: CSVETGGRLFF.

The CDR3 region has the DNA TGTGCCAGCAGCCCGCCCAGTTTGAACACTGAAGCTTTCTTT. It encodes CASSPPSLNTEAFF. This chain connects TRBV9 to TRBJ1-1; no firm D call. The V end was cut by 4 bases, the J end by 0 bases, with 10 bases between. The CDR3 totals 14 residues. Germline CDR1 SGDLS, CDR2 YYNGEE.

The V call is TRBV27, the J call TRBJ2-3, with 13 bases lining up with TRBD2. This CDR3 spans 16 amino acids. V shed 5 bases, J shed 5 bases, and the junction held 7 bases outside the gene matches. Germline CDR1 MNHEY, CDR2 SMNVEV (reference sequence). CDR3 bases: TGTGCCAGCAGTCCCCGACTAGCGGGAGGTATAGATACGCAGTATTTT. Translating gives CASSPRLAGGIDTQYF.

This chain joins TRBV15 and TRBJ1-6; D unresolved. This CDR3 spans 13 amino acids. The ends were cut back, 0 bases at V and 13 bases at J, with 10 bases in the middle. Germline V gene lookup returns CDR1 LNHNV and CDR2 YYDKDF (reference sequence). The DNA of the CDR3 is TGTGCCACCAGCAGAGAGGCGAGTTGGCCCCTCCACTTT. The encoded protein is CATSREASWPLHF.

The chain is built from TRBV2 and TRBJ2-5; tentative D call: TRBD2 (5 bases). Germline V CDR1 and CDR2: SNHLY, FYNNEI. The CDR3 has 12 amino acids. Deletions cut 5 bases from V and 4 bases from J, with 8 bases between. The CDR3 DNA reads as TGTGCCAGCAGTAGGGAGTTAGAGACCCAGTACTTC. Protein sequence: CASSRELETQYF.

The chain uses TRBV5-1 and TRBJ2-1, with 7 bases aligning to TRBD1. V lost 4 bases to trimming and J lost 1 base; unmatched junction nucleotides: 2. This CDR3 is 14 amino acids long. Germline CDR1 and CDR2: SGHRS and YFSETQ. CDR3 amino acids: CASSGGQSYNEQFF. CDR3 bases: TGCGCCAGCAGCGGGGGACAGTCCTACAATGAGCAGTTCTTC. The full variable domain, its missing parts supplied by reference TRBV5-1 and TRBJ2-1, is KAGVTQTPRYLIKTRGQQVTLSCSPISGHRSVSWYQQTPGQGLQFLFEYFSETQRNKGNFPGRFSGRQFSNSRSEMNVSTLELGDSALYLCASSGGQSYNEQFFGPGTRLTVL.

This chain links TRBV27 with TRBJ1-1; D gene unclear. CDR1 is MNHEY and CDR2 is SMNVEV in the germline V gene (reference sequence). The CDR3 runs 13 residues. V dropped 0 bases and J dropped 1 base, with 3 bases sitting between them. The CDR3: CASSLSRNTEAFF. The CDR3, as DNA: TGTGCCAGCAGTTTATCGAGGAACACTGAAGCTTTCTTT.